Following are 17 T cell receptor beta chains from one sample sequenced in a study of CD8 T cells in ankylosing spondylitis. TCRdb processed the 5' RACE reads anew with MiXCR; each CDR3 protein has one entry. In the table there are a few hundred thousand distinct CDR3 sequences, more than 20% of which are singletons. Sequenced material: blood, either unsorted or a sorted T cell fraction (not recorded which). The receptors were gathered from a male donor with ankylosing spondylitis or in good health (not recorded which).

The chain joins TRBV12-3 or TRBV12-4 to TRBJ1-5, with TRBD1 as a possible D gene (5 bases). The CDR3 runs to 15 residues. V dropped 10 bases and J dropped 6 bases, with 22 bases sitting between them. The CDR3 spells CATRDGRASGQPQHF. CDR3 coding DNA: TGTGCCACCCGCGATGGCAGGGCATCAGGTCAGCCCCAGCATTTT.

This clonotype was counted between two and nine times. The chain is built from TRBV20-1 and TRBJ2-2; maybe TRBD1 (6 bases). The CDR3 loop spans 17 amino acids. Trimming left V 5 bases short and J 2 bases short, with 21 bases between. CDR1 DFQATT and CDR2 SNEGSKA come from the germline V gene (reference sequence). CDR3 DNA: TGCAGTGCTGTACTCGGGACACCGACTCTAAACACCGGGGAGCTGTTTTTT. Its protein product is CSAVLGTPTLNTGELFF.

This chain links TRBV20-1 with TRBJ2-3; the D call may be TRBD1 or TRBD2 (5 bases each). Trimming removed 3 bases at V and 4 bases at J, with 17 bases between. The CDR3 runs to 15 residues. CDR1 and CDR2 (germline): DFQATT, SNEGSKA (reference sequence). The CDR3 DNA follows: TGCAGTGCTAGCCGGGACCCAAAACCCCCAGATACGCAGTATTTT. This translates into CSASRDPKPPDTQYF.

The chain uses TRBV20-1 and TRBJ2-1; TRBD2 aligns across 11 bases. The V segment lost 4 bases and the J segment 8 bases; nucleotides outside the gene matches: 7. CDR1 and CDR2 (germline): DFQATT, SNEGSKA (reference sequence). The CDR3 covers 14 residues. The CDR3 nucleotides read TGCAGTGCTACGACTAGCGGGGTCCCCCATGAGCAGTTCTTC. The encoded protein is CSATTSGVPHEQFF.

The chain links TRBV10-1 to TRBJ2-3, with D perhaps TRBD1 or TRBD2 (5 bases each). The CDR3 extends over 16 amino acids. Trimming shortened V by 0 bases and J by 4 bases, and 14 bases separated the two germline ends. The V gene's germline CDR1 is WNHNN and CDR2 SYGVQD (reference sequence). The CDR3 nucleotides read TGCGCCAGCAGTGAGTCCGGGATGGGGGACGCAGATACGCAGTATTTT. Translation gives CASSESGMGDADTQYF.

This chain uses TRBV10-3 with TRBJ2-3, with 10 bases fitting TRBD2. Germline CDR1 reads ENHRY; CDR2 reads SYGVKD. Germline trimming cut 0 bases from V and 2 bases from J; bases unmatched to any gene: 8. This CDR3 comprises 18 residues. The CDR3 region has the DNA TGTGCCATCAGTGAGTCGAGTCGGCTAGCGGGGGTCACAGATACGCAGTATTTT. This codes for CAISESSRLAGVTDTQYF.

This rearrangement joins TRBV20-1 to TRBJ2-1; D is unresolved. Trimming took 6 bases from V and 1 from J, leaving 10 bases between them. Germline assignment: CDR1 DFQATT and CDR2 SNEGSKA (reference sequence). CDR3 size: 13 residues. The DNA of the CDR3 is TGCAGTGCCGGTACCGCTTCCTACAATGAGCAGTTCTTC. Protein: CSAGTASYNEQFF.

J is TRBJ1-2 and V is TRBV6-1, with TRBD1 as a possible D gene (6 bases). Germline assignment: CDR1 MNHNS and CDR2 SASEGT. The CDR3 runs to 13 residues. Between the trimmed V and J ends, which lost 5 bases and 6 bases, there was a span of 13 bases. The CDR3, as DNA: TGTGCCAGCAGTCTCCCGGGGGGCGATGGCTACACCTTC. The encoded protein is CASSLPGGDGYTF.

This clonotype has a handful of counts. The chain uses TRBV29-1 and TRBJ2-7; D is possibly TRBD1 (6 bases). The CDR3 spans 13 residues. CDR1 SQVTM and CDR2 ANQGSEA come from the germline V gene. With 4 bases removed from V and 3 bases from J, the gap between germline ends came to 13 bases. The CDR3 loop reads CSVAGEANYEQYF. The DNA for the CDR3 is TGCAGCGTTGCAGGGGAAGCCAACTACGAGCAGTACTTC.

This clonotype was recorded at least ten times. The chain joins TRBV10-3 to TRBJ2-2; 11 nucleotides line up with TRBD1. The CDR3 is 14 residues long. The germline CDR1 and CDR2 sequences are ENHRY and SYGVKD. V lost 5 bases, J lost 6 bases, and 2 bases stayed unmatched. CDR3 in amino acids: CAISPGQGAGELFF. CDR3 DNA sequence: TGTGCCATCAGTCCGGGACAGGGGGCCGGGGAGCTGTTTTTT.

The chain combines TRBV2 with TRBJ2-7, with D tentatively TRBD1 or TRBD2 (5 bases each). The V end lost 3 bases, the J end lost 6 bases, and 15 bases lay between the germline ends. There are 14 residues in the CDR3. Per the germline V gene, CDR1 is SNHLY and CDR2 is FYNNEI. In DNA, the CDR3 is TGTGCCAGCAGTGATATTGGCAGGGCGGGCGAGCAGTACTTC. It translates to CASSDIGRAGEQYF.

The chain couples TRBV4-2 to TRBJ1-3; 7 bases match TRBD1. Germline V gene lookup returns CDR1 LGHNA and CDR2 YNFKEQ. J was trimmed by 0 bases and V by 0 bases; bases with no gene match: 11. This CDR3 spans 19 amino acids. CDR3 sequence reads: CASSQEGYRGWGSGNTIYF. The CDR3 DNA reads as TGTGCCAGCAGCCAAGAAGGGTACAGGGGTTGGGGCTCTGGAAACACCATATATTTT.

This clonotype has a handful of counts. The genes are TRBV29-1 and TRBJ2-4; tentatively, D is TRBD2 (5 bases). CDR1 is SQVTM and CDR2 is ANQGSEA in the germline V gene. V shed 0 bases and J shed 0 bases, with 12 bases lying between them. The CDR3 is 16 residues long. DNA for the CDR3: TGCAGCGTTGAAGAACGGAGGTCCTTAGCCAAAAACATTCAGTACTTC. Residues: CSVEERRSLAKNIQYF.

This chain links TRBV29-1 with TRBJ2-3; 10 bases agree with TRBD1. Unmatched junction bases numbered 2, after V lost 6 bases and J lost 2 bases. CDR1 is SQVTM and CDR2 is ANQGSEA in the germline V gene. This CDR3 region has 13 residues. Here the CDR3 DNA reads TGCAGCGTGGGACAGGGGAACACAGATACGCAGTATTTT. This codes for CSVGQGNTDTQYF.

This chain links TRBV27 with TRBJ2-7; maybe TRBD1 (6 bases). The CDR3 loop spans 15 amino acids. V was cut by 2 bases and J by 2 bases, with 13 bases left in between. Germline V gives CDR1 MNHEY, CDR2 SMNVEV (reference sequence). As DNA, the CDR3 is TGTGCCAGCAGTTTAAATGGCAGGGGTCCCTACGAGCAGTACTTC. Translated: CASSLNGRGPYEQYF.

This chain uses TRBV10-2 with TRBJ2-7; 13 nucleotides agree with TRBD2. Trimming cost V 6 bases and J 1 base; bases outside gene matches: 3. The CDR3 runs 15 residues. Germline values: CDR1 WSHSY, CDR2 SAAADI. The CDR3 DNA follows: TGCGCCAGCAGCTTACTAGCGGGGGGGTCCTACGAGCAGTACTTC. Its protein product is CASSLLAGGSYEQYF.

This clonotype has only a few counts. The rearrangement links TRBV29-1 to TRBJ2-1; no definite D call. V was shortened by 6 bases and J by 0 bases, with 12 bases between the two germline ends. The CDR3 runs 14 residues. Germline V gene lookup returns CDR1 SQVTM and CDR2 ANQGSEA. The CDR3 loop is CSVGDGSSYNEQFF. The CDR3 DNA follows: TGCAGCGTGGGTGACGGTAGCTCCTACAATGAGCAGTTCTTC.